The 18 T cell receptor beta chains listed next were all sequenced from one sample in a study of OX40 agonist ivuxolimab in advanced cancers. Assay: immunoSEQ multiplex PCR; the TCRdb copy retains only in-frame clones and omits some. The profile shows about 65,000 clones, around 86% of them singletons. The specimen was CD4+ or CD8+ T cells sorted from blood, collected in a trial of the OX40 agonist ivuxolimab. The receptors were gathered from an adult with an advanced solid tumor such as melanoma, head and neck, liver or kidney cancer.

The rearrangement joins TRBV10-3 to TRBJ1-2; D might be TRBD1 (5 bases). CDR1 is ENHRY and CDR2 is SYGVKD in the germline V gene. The CDR3 length is 12 residues. V was shortened by 3 bases and J by 7 bases, with 9 bases between the two germline ends. CDR3 in DNA: TGTGCCATCAGTGATACAGGAATTGGCTACACCTTC. This sequence encodes CAISDTGIGYTF.

The chain is built from TRBV6-5 and TRBJ2-1, with D unresolved. Trimming removed 4 bases at V and 4 bases at J, with 5 bases between. The CDR3 is 12 amino acids. Germline V CDR1 and CDR2: MNHEY, SVGAGI. The CDR3 region is CASSSTYNEQFF. The DNA of the CDR3 is TGTGCCAGCAGTTCTACATACAATGAGCAGTTCTTC.

V usage is TRBV5-6 and J usage is TRBJ2-5; D gene unclear. V dropped 2 bases and J dropped 5 bases, with 10 bases sitting between them. The germline V gene encodes CDR1 SGHDT and CDR2 YYEEEE. The CDR3 extends over 13 amino acids. This CDR3 reads CASSFRERETQYF. CDR3 DNA: TGTGCCAGCAGCTTCCGAGAAAGGGAGACCCAGTACTTC. Using reference TRBV5-6 and TRBJ2-5 for the parts outside the CDR3, the full variable domain is DAGVTQSPTHLIKTRGQQVTLRCSPKSGHDTVSWYQQALGQGPQFIFQYYEEEERQRGNFPDRFSGHQFPNYSSELNVNALLLGDSALYLCASSFRERETQYFGPGTRLLVL.

The CDR3 DNA sequence: TGTGCCAGCAGCTTGGACAGGGGCGAAGACTATGGCTACACCTTC. It yields the protein CASSLDRGEDYGYTF. This sequence joins TRBV7-8 and TRBJ1-2; 9 bases match TRBD1. The junction had 5 bases not matched to a gene; V was cut back by 3 bases and J by 3 bases. This CDR3 has 15 amino acids. The V gene's germline CDR1 is SGHVS and CDR2 FQNEAQ.

The gene calls are TRBV5-1 and TRBJ2-3; TRBD1 or TRBD2 may be the D gene (5 bases each). This CDR3 contains 15 residues. Looked up from germline, CDR1 is SGHRS and CDR2 is YFSETQ. Trimming took off 0 bases at V and 0 bases at J, with 8 bases between the two ends. CDR3: CASSLVGGSTDTQYF. CDR3 sequence (DNA): TGCGCCAGCAGCTTGGTTGGGGGTAGCACAGATACGCAGTATTTT.

The chain employs TRBV18 and TRBJ1-2; tentatively, D is TRBD1 (6 bases). Trimming cost V 3 bases and J 8 bases, with 16 bases left between them. The CDR3 spans 14 residues. Germline V lookup: CDR1 KGHSH, CDR2 LQKENI. The CDR3 DNA reads TGTGCCAGCTCACCGGACAGCCGGTGGGAGGGCTACACCTTC. Protein sequence: CASSPDSRWEGYTF.

V gene TRBV5-5 combines with J gene TRBJ2-3, with D tentatively TRBD1 (6 bases). The CDR3 covers 14 residues. In germline, CDR1 is SGHKS, CDR2 YYEKEE (reference sequence). V gave up 0 bases and J gave up 5 bases, with 10 bases separating them. The CDR3 protein is CASSLVGALDTQYF. DNA of the CDR3: TGTGCCAGCAGCTTGGTGGGGGCCTTAGATACGCAGTATTTT.

V is TRBV11-2 and J is TRBJ2-5, with a weak D call TRBD2 (5 bases). Trimming left V 1 base short and J 5 bases short, with 17 bases between. Germline assignment: CDR1 SGHAT and CDR2 FQNNGV. This CDR3 has 16 residues. Here the CDR3 DNA reads TGTGCCAGCAGCTTAGGAAAGAGGGCCCGAGGCGAGACCCAGTACTTC. Protein product: CASSLGKRARGETQYF.

This sequence joins TRBV5-1 and TRBJ2-6; D uncertain. The CDR3 is 16 amino acids. Germline V lookup: CDR1 SGHRS, CDR2 YFSETQ. Deletions cut 7 bases from V and 0 bases from J, with 14 bases between. This chain's CDR3 is CASEAAESSGANVLTF. Here the CDR3 DNA reads TGCGCCAGCGAGGCGGCAGAGAGCTCTGGGGCCAACGTCCTGACTTTC.

V gene TRBV2 combines with J gene TRBJ1-1; perhaps TRBD1 as D (5 bases). This CDR3 has 15 residues. Trimming removed 1 base from V and 1 base from J, with 10 bases in between. CDR1 SNHLY and CDR2 FYNNEI come from the germline V gene. This CDR3 reads CASSEVTGKNTEAFF. CDR3 in DNA: TGTGCCAGCAGTGAAGTAACAGGAAAGAACACTGAAGCTTTCTTT.

CDR3 sequence (DNA): TGTGCTAGTGGTTTGGTACGGGGGGGACAGGGAGCGACTAATGAAAAACTGTTTTTT. Protein product: CASGLVRGGQGATNEKLFF. The genes are TRBV12-5 and TRBJ1-4, with TRBD1 identical over 9 bases. Per germline, CDR1 LGHNT and CDR2 FRNRAP. J gave up 2 bases and V 0 bases, and 10 bases lay outside the gene matches. This CDR3 is built from 19 residues.

The rearrangement joins TRBV30 to TRBJ1-1; D is unresolved. V was trimmed by 0 bases and J by 6 bases, leaving 14 bases between them. Germline CDR1 GTSNPN, CDR2 SVGIG (reference sequence). This CDR3 comprises 14 residues. The CDR3 protein is CAWSVQRRIAEAFF. The CDR3, as DNA: TGTGCCTGGAGTGTACAGCGTAGGATTGCTGAAGCTTTCTTT. The whole variable domain, filled in from reference TRBV30 and TRBJ1-1, reads SQTIHQWPATLVQPVGSPLSLECTVEGTSNPNLYWYRQAAGRGLQLLFYSVGIGQISSEVPQNLSASRPQDRQFILSSKKLLLSDSGFYLCAWSVQRRIAEAFFGQGTRLTVV.

V is TRBV27 and J is TRBJ1-1; D remains unclear. The germline CDR1 and CDR2 sequences are MNHEY and SMNVEV (reference sequence). Deletions cut 5 bases from V and 5 bases from J, with 12 bases between. The CDR3 runs 13 residues. Here the CDR3 reads CASSGASRTEAFF. The CDR3, as DNA: TGTGCCAGCAGTGGAGCATCAAGGACTGAAGCTTTCTTT.

The gene calls are TRBV5-5 and TRBJ2-5; D is unclear. The CDR3 runs to 13 residues. V lost 1 base and J lost 1, with 5 bases in between. Germline V CDR1 and CDR2: SGHKS, YYEKEE (reference sequence). Here the CDR3 DNA reads TGTGCCAGCAGCTTGTTTACCCAAGAGACCCAGTACTTC. Translated, it gives CASSLFTQETQYF.

The gene calls are TRBV6-1 and TRBJ2-7; TRBD2 matches 15 bases. CDR3 length: 17 residues. V lost 4 bases, J lost 2 bases, and 6 bases stayed unmatched. Germline V gene sequence: CDR1 MNHNS, CDR2 SASEGT. The CDR3 is CASSGGTSGGIPYEQYF. The CDR3 DNA follows: TGTGCCAGCAGTGGAGGGACTAGCGGGGGGATCCCCTACGAGCAGTACTTC.

The V call is TRBV6-5, the J call TRBJ2-1; TRBD1 might be the D (6 bases). CDR1 MNHEY and CDR2 SVGAGI come from the germline V gene. Deletions cut 5 bases from V and 9 bases from J, with 11 bases between. The CDR3 sequence is 12 residues long. The CDR3 coding sequence is TGTGCCAGCAGTCAGAGGGGGTTTGAGCAGTTCTTC. It is translated as CASSQRGFEQFF.

The V gene is TRBV9, the J gene TRBJ1-3; D gene uncertain. This CDR3 comprises 15 residues. Deletions cut 0 bases from V and 0 bases from J, with 7 bases between. Germline CDR1 is SGDLS and CDR2 is YYNGEE. CDR3 nucleotide sequence: TGTGCCAGCAGCGTAGGGGGAGTCTCTGGAAACACCATATATTTT. This translates into CASSVGGVSGNTIYF.

This clone was observed once. The CDR3 region is CASSLKHEQFF. The CDR3 DNA sequence: TGCGCCAGCAGCTTGAAGCATGAGCAGTTCTTC. This chain joins TRBV5-1 and TRBJ2-1; D unclear. Germline V lookup: CDR1 SGHRS, CDR2 YFSETQ. V dropped 1 base and J dropped 8 bases, with 4 bases sitting between them. The CDR3 is 11 residues long. Together with reference TRBV5-1 and TRBJ2-1, the CDR3 gives the full variable domain: KAGVTQTPRYLIKTRGQQVTLSCSPISGHRSVSWYQQTPGQGLQFLFEYFSETQRNKGNFPGRFSGRQFSNSRSEMNVSTLELGDSALYLCASSLKHEQFFGPGTRLTVL.